The clone carrying this T cell receptor (beta chain) appeared a single time. The record originates from a study of CD8 T cells in Susac syndrome. It was with random hexamers that 0.5 to 1 ug RNA was reverse transcribed. TCRdb re-derived calls from the immunoSEQ multiplex PCR reads in MiXCR, one entry per CDR3 protein. This table holds roughly 200,000 distinct CDR3 sequences, about 95% found once. The CDR3 has 13 residues. The V gene's germline CDR1 is SNHLY and CDR2 FYNNEI. With V trimmed by 5 bases and J by 4 bases, 4 bases remained unmatched. This chain links TRBV2 with TRBJ1-2; 7 bases align to TRBD1. The clonotype originates from a human donor in good health. The source material was CD4+ T cells from PBMCs. The CDR3 bases are TGTGCCAGCAGTAGACAGGGAGCCTATGGCTACACCTTC. Translation: CASSRQGAYGYTF.